Sequencing of this TCR beta chain was carried out in a study of monozygotic twins with cystic fibrosis. Only in-frame clones appear in the TCRdb table, and some are missing; sequencing was by immunoSEQ multiplex PCR. The sample lists some 9,600 clones, about 91% seen once, with more than 4.5% in the top ten. The source material was blood. The sequence was obtained from a boy between 2 and 10 years old with cystic fibrosis.

CDR3 loop: CASSYMGQSNYGYTF. For the CDR3, the DNA is TGTGCCAGCAGCTATATGGGGCAGTCTAACTATGGCTACACCTTC. The rearrangement links TRBV7-2 to TRBJ1-2, with D maybe TRBD1 (5 bases). The CDR3 is 15 amino acids. V lost 4 bases, J lost 0 bases, and 12 bases lay in between. Germline V gene sequence: CDR1 SGHTA, CDR2 FQGNSA.